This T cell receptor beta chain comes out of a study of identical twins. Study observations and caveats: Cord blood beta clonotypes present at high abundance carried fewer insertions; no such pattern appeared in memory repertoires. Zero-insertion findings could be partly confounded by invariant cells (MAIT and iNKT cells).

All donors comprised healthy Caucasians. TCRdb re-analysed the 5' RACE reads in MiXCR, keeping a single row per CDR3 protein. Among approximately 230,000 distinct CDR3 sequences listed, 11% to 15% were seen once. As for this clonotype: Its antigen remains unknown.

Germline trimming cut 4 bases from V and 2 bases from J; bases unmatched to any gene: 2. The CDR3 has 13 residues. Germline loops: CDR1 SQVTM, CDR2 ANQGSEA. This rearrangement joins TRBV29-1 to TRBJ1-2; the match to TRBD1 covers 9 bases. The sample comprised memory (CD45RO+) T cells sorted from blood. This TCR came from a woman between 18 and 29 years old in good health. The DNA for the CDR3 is TGCAGCGTTGGACAGGGGGGAAACTATGGCTACACCTTC. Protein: CSVGQGGNYGYTF. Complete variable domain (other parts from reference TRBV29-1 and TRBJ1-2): SAVISQKPSRDICQRGTSLTIQCQVDSQVTMMFWYRQQPGQSLTLIATANQGSEATYESGFVIDKFPISRPNLTFSTLTVSNMSPEDSSIYLCSVGQGGNYGYTFGSGTRLTVV.